The 32 T cell receptor beta chains below were found in one sample sequenced in a study of T-cell reconstitution after alpha-beta-depleted transplantation in children. Unique molecular identifiers were incorporated into the prepared TCRbeta library. Via MiXCR, TCRdb re-called the PCR reads, giving one row per CDR3 protein. In the table there are more than 500,000 distinct CDR3 sequences, approximately 10% of which are singletons. This specimen consisted of PBMCs, mostly from graft donor cells, obtained 180 days after TCRalphabeta/CD19-depleted stem cell transplant. These TCRs come from a female patient between 2 and 15 years old who had a stem cell transplant for aplastic anemia, so the T cells may come from the graft donor.

This clonotype was seen more than once but under ten times. This rearrangement joins TRBV5-1 to TRBJ2-1, with 13 bases lining up with TRBD2. This CDR3 comprises 16 residues. CDR1 is SGHRS, CDR2 YFSETQ, per germline. V lost 0 bases and J lost 6; bases outside the gene matches: 3. The CDR3 sequence: CASSLGGLAGSNEQFF. The CDR3 coding sequence is TGCGCCAGCAGCTTGGGGGGACTAGCGGGGTCCAATGAGCAGTTCTTC.

There are many counts of this clonotype. The rearrangement links TRBV29-1 to TRBJ1-5; D is undetermined. The CDR3 contains 14 residues. Germline values: CDR1 SQVTM, CDR2 ANQGSEA. The V and J ends lost 5 bases and 0 bases respectively, with 11 bases between them. The CDR3: CSVQSGYSNQPQHF. CDR3 DNA: TGCAGCGTTCAATCGGGGTATAGCAATCAGCCCCAGCATTTT.

There are many counts of this clonotype. V is TRBV28 and J is TRBJ2-1; 9 bases are a match to TRBD2. The V segment lost 0 bases and the J segment 9 bases; nucleotides outside the gene matches: 18. Germline CDR1 is MDHEN and CDR2 is SYDVKM. The CDR3 consists of 19 residues. CDR3 sequence: CASSLWNLIAGASFGEQFF. In DNA form, the CDR3 reads TGTGCCAGCAGTTTATGGAATCTGATAGCGGGAGCAAGCTTCGGTGAGCAGTTCTTC. The complete variable domain, with remaining parts taken from reference TRBV28 and TRBJ2-1, reads DVKVTQSSRYLVKRTGEKVFLECVQDMDHENMFWYRQDPGLGLRLIYFSYDVKMKEKGDIPEGYSVSREKKERFSLILESASTNQTSMYLCASSLWNLIAGASFGEQFFGPGTRLTVL.

This clonotype was observed a handful of times. The V and J genes are TRBV20-1 and TRBJ2-2; D is ambiguous. In germline, CDR1 is DFQATT, CDR2 SNEGSKA (reference sequence). The CDR3 totals 14 residues. V lost 3 bases, J lost 7 bases, and 15 bases lay in between. The CDR3 nucleotides read TGCAGTGCTAGCCGTACCTGGCGGAGCGGGGAGCTGTTTTTT. Protein product: CSASRTWRSGELFF.

This clonotype was counted between two and nine times. The gene calls are TRBV15 and TRBJ1-1; 7 positions agree with TRBD1. The CDR3 spans 15 residues. Germline CDR1 reads LNHNV; CDR2 reads YYDKDF (reference sequence). Trimming removed 8 bases from V and 2 bases from J; junction bases left unmatched: 11. CDR3 DNA sequence: TGTGCCACCCGGGACGACAGGGACCTAAACACTGAAGCTTTCTTT. Encoded protein: CATRDDRDLNTEAFF.

This clonotype was seen a handful of times. The chain employs TRBV15 and TRBJ2-5; tentatively, D is TRBD1 (6 bases). CDR1 and CDR2 (germline): LNHNV, YYDKDF (reference sequence). CDR3 length: 14 residues. The V gene lost 4 bases and the J gene lost 2 bases, with 11 bases spanning the gap. DNA for the CDR3: TGTGCCACCAGCACTAGAGGGGGTCAAGAGACCCAGTACTTC. Protein: CATSTRGGQETQYF.

The V call is TRBV7-2, the J call TRBJ2-7; 8 bases align to TRBD1. Trimming cost V 8 bases and J 6 bases; bases outside gene matches: 12. This CDR3 has 14 amino acids. Germline V gene lookup returns CDR1 SGHTA and CDR2 FQGNSA. CDR3 amino acids: CASPKDRVCVEQYV. Written as DNA, the CDR3 is TGTGCCAGCCCGAAGGACAGGGTGTGTGTCGAGCAGTACGTC.

CDR3 protein: CASSLVYSGQETQYF. In DNA form, the CDR3 reads TGTGCCAGCAGCTTAGTCTACTCAGGGCAAGAGACCCAGTACTTC. The genes are TRBV7-9 and TRBJ2-5; tentatively, D is TRBD1 (5 bases). The CDR3 length is 15 residues. In germline, CDR1 is SEHNR, CDR2 FQNEAQ (reference sequence). Trimming removed 1 base from V and 2 bases from J, with 11 bases in between.

The count of this clonotype is one. This may come from a read error, since a much larger clone is one base off. Likely a read error: the CDR3 ends without its conserved phenylalanine or tryptophan. The J gene is TRBJ1-5, the V gene TRBV12-3 or TRBV12-4; TRBD1 aligns across 9 bases. CDR3 length equals 15 residues. V shed 2 bases and J 7 bases; nucleotides not matched to a gene: 6. CDR3 sequence: CASSLPGTGKQPQHL. The CDR3 region has the DNA TGTGCCAGCAGTTTACCCGGGACAGGGAAGCAGCCCCAGCATTTG.

Only a few counts were recorded for this clonotype. V and J are TRBV6-1 and TRBJ2-3; 7 positions agree with TRBD2. The germline CDR1 and CDR2 sequences are MNHNS and SASEGT. The trim removed 10 bases at V and 3 bases at J, leaving 10 bases unmatched. The CDR3 extends over 14 amino acids. Here the CDR3 reads CATASGTITDTQYF. Written as DNA, the CDR3 is TGTGCCACCGCCTCTGGGACTATAACAGATACGCAGTATTTT.

The rearrangement joins TRBV7-2 to TRBJ2-2; D remains unclear. CDR3 length equals 14 residues. In germline, CDR1 is SGHTA, CDR2 FQGNSA. V was cut by 3 bases and J by 0 bases, with 5 bases left in between. The CDR3 reads CASSFRTNTGELFF. CDR3 nucleotide sequence: TGTGCCAGCAGCTTCCGTACGAACACCGGGGAGCTGTTTTTT.

This clonotype appeared a few times. The CDR3 coding sequence is TGCAGTGCTAGAGATCTAAGACTAGCGGGATATAACGAGCAGTACGTC. Protein product: CSARDLRLAGYNEQYV. The chain has TRBV20-1 and TRBJ2-7, with TRBD2 matching 11 bases. The CDR3 is 16 amino acids. J was trimmed by 5 bases and V by 0 bases; bases with no gene match: 9. CDR1 and CDR2 (germline): DFQATT, SNEGSKA (reference sequence).

This clonotype has a handful of counts. V and J are TRBV6-1 and TRBJ1-6; no reliable D call. The germline V gene encodes CDR1 MNHNS and CDR2 SASEGT. This CDR3 contains 14 residues. V was clipped by 5 bases and J by 0 bases, with 5 bases between them. This CDR3 is CASSRTSYNSPLHF. The CDR3 bases are TGTGCCAGCAGTCGGACCTCCTATAATTCACCCCTCCACTTT.

This rearrangement joins TRBV7-2 to TRBJ2-3; D unresolved. CDR1 and CDR2 (germline): SGHTA, FQGNSA. The CDR3 length is 15 residues. V shed 2 bases and J shed 2 bases, with 11 bases lying between them. The CDR3 is CASSLRQRATDTQYF. CDR3 bases: TGTGCCAGCAGCTTAAGGCAGCGCGCCACAGATACGCAGTATTTT.

This chain joins TRBV28 and TRBJ2-7; D remains unclear. The CDR3 covers 12 residues. CDR1 is MDHEN and CDR2 is SYDVKM in the germline V gene. V lost 1 base and J lost 6, with 7 bases in between. DNA of the CDR3: TGTGCCAGCAGTTTATCTGCCATCGAGCAGTACTTC. It encodes CASSLSAIEQYF.

The CDR3 nucleotides read TGTGCCATCAGTGTCACAGGGCCCCGCTATGGCTACACCTTC. Amino acid sequence: CAISVTGPRYGYTF. The V and J genes are TRBV10-3 and TRBJ1-2; weak D call: TRBD1 (6 bases). Trimming pared 4 bases from V and 4 bases from J, leaving 13 bases between. CDR1 and CDR2 from the germline V gene are ENHRY and SYGVKD. The CDR3 is made up of 14 amino acids.

The rearrangement uses TRBV12-3 or TRBV12-4 and TRBJ1-2, with 7 nucleotides matching TRBD1. Trimming cost V 1 base and J 0 bases; bases outside gene matches: 8. This CDR3 has 17 residues. CDR3 bases: TGTGCCAGCAGTTTAGAGGGCCAGGGGGTCGCTAACTATGGCTACACCTTC. Encoded protein: CASSLEGQGVANYGYTF.

The J gene is TRBJ1-1, the V gene TRBV12-3 or TRBV12-4; 11 nucleotides match TRBD1. CDR3 length equals 18 residues. After removal of 3 bases from V and 0 bases from J, the junction contained 9 bases not matched to a gene. CDR3 nucleotides: TGTGCCAGCAGTTTGGCCGGGACAGGGGGAGGACTGAACACTGAAGCTTTCTTT. This gives the protein CASSLAGTGGGLNTEAFF.

This clonotype was seen once. The rearrangement uses TRBV4-2 and TRBJ2-3; 9 nucleotides line up with TRBD2. The germline V gene encodes CDR1 LGHNA and CDR2 YNFKEQ. V was pared by 1 base and J by 5 bases, with 7 bases of the junction left unmatched. The CDR3 is 16 residues long. In DNA, the CDR3 is TGTGCCAGCAGCCAAGTCGGCGGGAGGGCCCAAGATACGCAGTATTTT. Its translation: CASSQVGGRAQDTQYF.

In this sample, this clonotype turned up a few times. The V and J genes are TRBV15 and TRBJ2-7; TRBD2 aligns across 7 bases. The CDR3 has 15 amino acids. The germline gives CDR1 LNHNV, CDR2 YYDKDF (reference sequence). Losses at the gene ends were 0 bases for V and 6 bases for J; bases not matched to a gene: 8. CDR3 loop: CATSREAGWGGEQYV. Here the CDR3 DNA reads TGTGCCACCAGCAGAGAAGCCGGCTGGGGGGGCGAGCAGTACGTC.

This rearrangement joins TRBV5-1 to TRBJ2-5, with D maybe TRBD1 (6 bases). The ends were cut back, 5 bases at V and 5 bases at J, with 16 bases in the middle. The CDR3 is 14 amino acids. In germline, CDR1 is SGHRS, CDR2 YFSETQ. The CDR3 DNA is TGCGCCAGCAGTCAGGGGCAGCTGCGGGAGACCCAGTACTTC. Translated, it gives CASSQGQLRETQYF.

V gene TRBV6-5 combines with J gene TRBJ2-2; either TRBD1 or TRBD2 may fit D (5 bases each). The V end lost 6 bases, the J end lost 6 bases, and 11 bases lay between the germline ends. The length of the CDR3 is 13 residues. The germline V gene encodes CDR1 MNHEY and CDR2 SVGAGI. CDR3 nucleotides: TGTGCCAGCAGGGGAGACAGATCCGGGGAGCTGTTTTTT. Encoded protein: CASRGDRSGELFF.

The chain uses TRBV11-2 and TRBJ2-2; 11 bases fit TRBD2. The CDR3 runs 21 residues. Germline V gene lookup returns CDR1 SGHAT and CDR2 FQNNGV. Trimming cost V 4 bases and J 3 bases; bases outside gene matches: 19. CDR3 DNA sequence: TGTGCCAGCAGCTCCAGAGGCAATAGCGGGAGGGCCCCCTTGTACACCGGGGAGCTGTTTTTT. Its protein product is CASSSRGNSGRAPLYTGELFF.

This clonotype was seen a handful of times. V is TRBV29-1 and J is TRBJ2-7, with 7 nucleotides matching TRBD1. Losses at the gene ends were 6 bases for V and 4 bases for J; bases not matched to a gene: 9. The CDR3 runs to 13 residues. Germline assignment: CDR1 SQVTM and CDR2 ANQGSEA. CDR3 region: CSVRVTGSYEQYV. For the CDR3, the DNA is TGCAGCGTGAGGGTGACAGGGTCGTACGAGCAGTACGTC.

This clonotype occurred a few times. This chain connects TRBV5-1 to TRBJ2-2; D possibly uses TRBD1 or TRBD2 (6 bases each). V was trimmed by 3 bases and J by 5 bases, leaving 14 bases between them. The V gene's germline CDR1 is SGHRS and CDR2 YFSETQ. This CDR3 comprises 15 residues. Here the CDR3 DNA reads TGCGCCAGCAGCTCGGTAGGGGGGCAAACCGGGGAGCTGTTTTTT. It translates to CASSSVGGQTGELFF. Complete variable domain (other parts from reference TRBV5-1 and TRBJ2-2): KAGVTQTPRYLIKTRGQQVTLSCSPISGHRSVSWYQQTPGQGLQFLFEYFSETQRNKGNFPGRFSGRQFSNSRSEMNVSTLELGDSALYLCASSSVGGQTGELFFGEGSRLTVL.

There are a few counts of this clonotype. The CDR3 region has the DNA TGCGCCAGCAGCCAAGCTCTTAGCGGGAGGGCCTACGAGCAGTACTTC. It translates to CASSQALSGRAYEQYF. The J gene is TRBJ2-7, the V gene TRBV4-3; TRBD2 aligns across 11 bases. The germline V gene has CDR1 LGHNA and CDR2 YSLEER. Trimming at V came to 1 base and at J to 2 bases, leaving 4 bases not matched to a gene. The CDR3 runs to 16 residues.

This clonotype has only a few counts. The genes are TRBV6-2 or TRBV6-3 and TRBJ2-7; 10 bases agree with TRBD1. This CDR3 spans 15 amino acids. With V trimmed by 0 bases and J by 7 bases, 6 bases remained unmatched. The germline CDR1 and CDR2 sequences are MNHEY and SVGEGT. The CDR3 spells CASSYSGTGVREQYV. The CDR3 DNA reads TGTGCCAGCAGTTACTCCGGGACAGGGGTCCGAGAGCAGTACGTC.

There are a few counts of this clonotype. The gene calls are TRBV12-3 or TRBV12-4 and TRBJ2-2; possible D gene TRBD1, 5 bases. Trimming left V 6 bases short and J 3 bases short, with 14 bases between. There are 15 residues in the CDR3. CDR3 nucleotides: TGTGCCAGCAGCCCTAAGGTCAGGGACACCGGGGAGCTGTTTTTT. Encoded protein: CASSPKVRDTGELFF.

In this sample, this clonotype turned up a few times. The V and J genes are TRBV7-8 and TRBJ2-3; D gene ambiguous. This CDR3 spans 15 amino acids. Per germline, CDR1 SGHVS and CDR2 FQNEAQ. Trimming removed 0 bases from V and 3 bases from J, with 10 bases in between. CDR3: CASSLAVVGTDTQYF. CDR3 nucleotides: TGTGCCAGCAGCTTAGCGGTGGTCGGGACAGATACGCAGTATTTT.

V gene TRBV3-1 combines with J gene TRBJ2-7; TRBD1 matches at 11 bases. Per the germline V gene, CDR1 is LGHDT and CDR2 is YNNKEL (reference sequence). The CDR3 is 12 residues long. With V trimmed by 6 bases and J by 9 bases, 4 bases remained unmatched. CDR3 coding DNA: TGTGCCAGCAGTGGACAGGGGGCACGGCAGTACGTC. This translates into CASSGQGARQYV.

The V call is TRBV20-1, the J call TRBJ2-4; D is unresolved. V was pared by 0 bases and J by 2 bases, with 14 bases between. Germline V gives CDR1 DFQATT, CDR2 SNEGSKA (reference sequence). The CDR3 is made up of 16 amino acids. CDR3 DNA: TGCAGTGCTAGAGAAGGGCCCCACCCTCCCAAAAACATTCAGTACTTC. Protein: CSAREGPHPPKNIQYF.

The chain carries TRBV29-1 and TRBJ2-7; TRBD2 agrees at 10 bases. Germline lookup yields CDR1 SQVTM and CDR2 ANQGSEA. CDR3 length equals 15 residues. V lost 6 bases, J lost 4 bases, and 12 bases stayed unmatched. Here the CDR3 reads CSVRETASGSYEQYV. The CDR3, as DNA: TGCAGCGTCCGAGAAACCGCTAGCGGGAGTTACGAGCAGTACGTC.